This T cell receptor (beta chain) stems from a study of regulatory and conventional T cells in RAG deficiency (dated by TCRdb to about 2017). As for the study more broadly: High-throughput TCR beta sequencing was used to compare the repertoire diversity and composition of Treg, conventional CD4+ and CD8+ T cells between RAG-deficient patients and healthy controls.

The library was made by the immunoSEQ multiplex PCR assay. Genomic DNA from the sorted T-cell subsets was used to amplify rearranged TCR beta chain products, which were then sequenced. On the authors' methods: Repertoire diversity of productive TCR beta rearrangements was quantified using Shannon entropy and Simpson indices. Clonal expansion was assessed using the summed frequency of the 100 most abundant productive TCR beta clonotypes among total reads. A self-reactivity index based on amino acid usage at CDR3beta positions 6 and 7 was applied to the TRB repertoires. Two-way ANOVA was used for repertoire analyses, while Student t or Mann-Whitney tests were used for flow cytometric analyses. TCRdb's version of the immuneACCESS table is confined to in-frame rearrangements and falls short of the full clone set. An unresolved V gene accounts for under half of the shortfall where checked; the remainder is of unknown origin. V, J and clone size reflect that table, while D and trimming were determined from the DNA. Within this sample are fewer than 35,000 clones, with 70% to 90% of them counted one time only. Of the sample, roughly 13% falls within the top ten clones.

Findings and caveats that apply to the study as a whole: Shorter CDR3 lengths were found in all patient T-cell subsets, and >75% Treg-Tconv repertoire overlap at nucleotide and amino acid level was observed in Omenn syndrome patients. For some subjects, some T-cell subset analyses were not performed. Unique TCR beta sequences from Treg cells were about 90-fold fewer in Omenn syndrome and CID/AS patients than controls, versus about 9-fold for other subsets. Sorted CD25-high CD127-low cells from Omenn syndrome patients may represent peripherally activated cells rather than bona fide Treg cells. RAG-deficient patients showed markedly lower Shannon entropy and higher Simpson indices than control T-cell subpopulations.

V is pruned by 5 bases and J by 3 bases, leaving 6 bases of the junction without a gene match. According to the germline V gene (reference sequence), CDR1 reads SEHNR and CDR2 reads FQNEAQ. The CDR3 starts with the cysteine, ends with the phenylalanine, and has 14 residues. CDR3 DNA is the only sequence kept; it has 42 bases, read in frame from the first base. Worth noting for this clone: Its recognized antigen is unknown. Base qualities are not provided; no much larger clone lies one nucleotide away.

Repertoire analyses used fewer than ten healthy control donors as the comparison group. Before genomic DNA extraction, CD8+ T cells without CD4 were isolated from blood. These data were also reused for a study on regulatory T cells. The second source states: The multiplex PCR relied on 52 forward TRBV primers and 13 reverse TRBJ primers, and amplification bias was corrected through assay-based and computational methods. Patient repertoires showed restricted unique TRB V-J pairs and skewed V and J gene usage, most marked in regulatory T cells. T-cell receptor beta repertoires of sorted regulatory, conventional CD4+ and CD8+ T cells were compared between CD3G-deficient patients and healthy controls. Peripheral blood mononuclear cells were isolated by Ficoll density separation. A FACSAria cell sorter was used to isolate CD3+ CD8+ CD4- T cells. Within the immunoSEQ assay, multiplex PCR amplified rearranged TRB loci from genomic DNA. An Illumina HiSeq platform was used to sequence the TRB amplicons. Custom algorithms error-filtered the raw sequences and aligned the raw sequences to reference gene sequences, after which the immunoSEQ online tools were used for analysis. Productive and nonproductive TRB rearrangement frequencies were evaluated among both unique and total sequences. Groups were compared by t tests, Mann-Whitney tests or two-way ANOVA performed in Prism software.

The V gene is TRBV7-9 and the J gene is TRBJ1-1; 7 bases in between match TRBD1. Sequencing input: CD8+ T cells sorted from blood. The TCR comes from a human donor in good health. CDR3 sequence: CASSARDRDTEAFF. Read as DNA, the sequence is TGTGCCAGCAGCGCCCGGGACAGAGACACTGAAGCTTTCTTT.